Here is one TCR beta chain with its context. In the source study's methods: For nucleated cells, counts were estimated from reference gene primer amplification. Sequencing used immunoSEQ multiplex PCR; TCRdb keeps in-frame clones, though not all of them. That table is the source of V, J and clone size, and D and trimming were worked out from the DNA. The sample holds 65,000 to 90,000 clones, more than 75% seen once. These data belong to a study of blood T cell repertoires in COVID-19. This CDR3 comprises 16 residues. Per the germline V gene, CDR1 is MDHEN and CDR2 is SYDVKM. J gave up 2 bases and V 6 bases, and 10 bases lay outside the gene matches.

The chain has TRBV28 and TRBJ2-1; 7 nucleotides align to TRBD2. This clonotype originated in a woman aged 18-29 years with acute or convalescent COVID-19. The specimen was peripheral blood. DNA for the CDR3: TGTGCCAGCAGACTGACGGCGGGAGTACCCTACAATGAGCAGTTCTTC. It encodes CASRLTAGVPYNEQFF.